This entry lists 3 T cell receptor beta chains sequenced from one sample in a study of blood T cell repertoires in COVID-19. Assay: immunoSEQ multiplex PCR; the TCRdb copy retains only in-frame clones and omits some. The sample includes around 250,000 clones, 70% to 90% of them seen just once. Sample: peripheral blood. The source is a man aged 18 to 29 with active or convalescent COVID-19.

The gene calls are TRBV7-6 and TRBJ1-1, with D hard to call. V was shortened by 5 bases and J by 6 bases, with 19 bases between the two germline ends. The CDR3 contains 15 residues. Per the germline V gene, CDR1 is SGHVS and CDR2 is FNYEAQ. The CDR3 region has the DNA TGTGCCAGCAGCAGCCGGGATCTCCCTCTGGCTGAAGCTTTCTTT. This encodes CASSSRDLPLAEAFF.

Here the CDR3 DNA reads TGTGCCAGCAGCTTGGACGGGACAATTTCTGGAAACACCATATATTTT. Encoded protein: CASSLDGTISGNTIYF. The chain has TRBV5-6 and TRBJ1-3, with D maybe TRBD1 (6 bases). The germline V gene has CDR1 SGHDT and CDR2 YYEEEE. V was pared by 0 bases and J by 1 base, with 11 bases between. This CDR3 spans 16 amino acids. The whole variable domain, remainder taken from reference TRBV5-6 and TRBJ1-3, is DAGVTQSPTHLIKTRGQQVTLRCSPKSGHDTVSWYQQALGQGPQFIFQYYEEEERQRGNFPDRFSGHQFPNYSSELNVNALLLGDSALYLCASSLDGTISGNTIYFGEGSWLTVV.

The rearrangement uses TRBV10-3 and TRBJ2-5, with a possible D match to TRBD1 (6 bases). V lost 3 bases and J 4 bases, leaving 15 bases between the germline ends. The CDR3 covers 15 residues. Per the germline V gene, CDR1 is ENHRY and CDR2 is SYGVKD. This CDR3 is CAISEEGEPGETQYF. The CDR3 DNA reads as TGTGCCATCAGTGAAGAGGGGGAGCCAGGAGAGACCCAGTACTTC.